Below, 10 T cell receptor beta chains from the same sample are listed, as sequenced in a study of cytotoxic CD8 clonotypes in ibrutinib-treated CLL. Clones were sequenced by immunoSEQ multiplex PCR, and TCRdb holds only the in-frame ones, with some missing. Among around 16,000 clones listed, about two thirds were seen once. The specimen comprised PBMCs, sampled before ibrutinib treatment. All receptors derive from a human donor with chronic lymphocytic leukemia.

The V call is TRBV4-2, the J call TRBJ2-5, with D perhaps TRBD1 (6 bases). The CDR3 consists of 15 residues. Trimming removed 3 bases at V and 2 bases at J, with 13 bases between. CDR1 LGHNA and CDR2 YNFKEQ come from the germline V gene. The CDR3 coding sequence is TGTGCCAGCAGCCAGGTACCGGGACAACAAGAGACCCAGTACTTC. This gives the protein CASSQVPGQQETQYF.

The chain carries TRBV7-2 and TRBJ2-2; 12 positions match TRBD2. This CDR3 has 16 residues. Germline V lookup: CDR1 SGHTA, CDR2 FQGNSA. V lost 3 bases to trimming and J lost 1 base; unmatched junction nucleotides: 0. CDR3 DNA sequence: TGTGCCAGCAGCTTGGGACTAGCGGGGAACACCGGGGAGCTGTTTTTT. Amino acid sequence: CASSLGLAGNTGELFF.

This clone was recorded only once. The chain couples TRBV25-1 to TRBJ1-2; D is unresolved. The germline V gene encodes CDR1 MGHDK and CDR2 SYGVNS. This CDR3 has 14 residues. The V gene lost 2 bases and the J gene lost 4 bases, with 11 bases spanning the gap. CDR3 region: CASSELGSSYGYTF. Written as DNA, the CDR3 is TGTGCCAGCAGTGAACTGGGAAGCAGCTATGGCTACACCTTC.

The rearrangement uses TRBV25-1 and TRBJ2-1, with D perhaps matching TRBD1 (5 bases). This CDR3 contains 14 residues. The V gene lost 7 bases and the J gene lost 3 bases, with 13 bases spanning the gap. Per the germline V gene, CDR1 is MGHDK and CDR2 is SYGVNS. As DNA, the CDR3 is TGTGCCAGCAAACGGCAGGGCCACTACAATGAGCAGTTCTTC. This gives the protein CASKRQGHYNEQFF.

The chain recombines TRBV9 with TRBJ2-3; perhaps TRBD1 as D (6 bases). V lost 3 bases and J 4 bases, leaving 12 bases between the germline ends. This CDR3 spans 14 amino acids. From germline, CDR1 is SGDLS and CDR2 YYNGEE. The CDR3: CASSGRTGPDTQYF. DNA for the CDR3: TGTGCCAGCAGCGGGAGAACAGGGCCAGATACGCAGTATTTT.

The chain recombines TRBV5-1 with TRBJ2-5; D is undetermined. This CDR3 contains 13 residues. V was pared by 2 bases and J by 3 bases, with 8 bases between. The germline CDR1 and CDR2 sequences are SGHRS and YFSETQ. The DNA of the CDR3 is TGCGCCAGCAGCTTTCACCAGAAAGAGACCCAGTACTTC. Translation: CASSFHQKETQYF.

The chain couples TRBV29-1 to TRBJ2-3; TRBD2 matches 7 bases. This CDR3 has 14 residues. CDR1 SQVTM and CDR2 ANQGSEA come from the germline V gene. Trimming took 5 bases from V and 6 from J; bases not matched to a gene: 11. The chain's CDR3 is CSVPTGGSSDTQYF. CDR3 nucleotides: TGCAGCGTTCCAACGGGGGGTTCTTCGGATACGCAGTATTTT.

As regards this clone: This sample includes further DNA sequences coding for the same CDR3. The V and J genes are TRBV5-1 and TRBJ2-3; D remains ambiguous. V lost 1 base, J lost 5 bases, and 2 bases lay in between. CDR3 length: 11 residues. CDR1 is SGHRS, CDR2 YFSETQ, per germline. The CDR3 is CASSLLDTQYF. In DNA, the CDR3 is TGCGCCAGCAGCTTGCTAGATACGCAGTATTTT.

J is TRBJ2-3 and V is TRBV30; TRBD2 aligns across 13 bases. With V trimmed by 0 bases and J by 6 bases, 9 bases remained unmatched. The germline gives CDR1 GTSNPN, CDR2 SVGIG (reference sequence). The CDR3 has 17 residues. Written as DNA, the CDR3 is TGTGCCTGGAGTGTGTCCCGAACTAGCGGGGGGGCGGATACGCAGTATTTT. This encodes CAWSVSRTSGGADTQYF. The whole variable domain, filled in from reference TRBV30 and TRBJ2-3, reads SQTIHQWPATLVQPVGSPLSLECTVEGTSNPNLYWYRQAAGRGLQLLFYSVGIGQISSEVPQNLSASRPQDRQFILSSKKLLLSDSGFYLCAWSVSRTSGGADTQYFGPGTRLTVL.

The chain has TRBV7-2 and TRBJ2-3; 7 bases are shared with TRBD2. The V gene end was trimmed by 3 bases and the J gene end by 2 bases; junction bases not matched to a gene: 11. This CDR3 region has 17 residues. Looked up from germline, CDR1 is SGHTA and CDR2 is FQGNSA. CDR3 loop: CASSFLADPIPTDTQYF. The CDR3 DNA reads TGTGCCAGCAGCTTCCTAGCGGACCCCATACCCACAGATACGCAGTATTTT.